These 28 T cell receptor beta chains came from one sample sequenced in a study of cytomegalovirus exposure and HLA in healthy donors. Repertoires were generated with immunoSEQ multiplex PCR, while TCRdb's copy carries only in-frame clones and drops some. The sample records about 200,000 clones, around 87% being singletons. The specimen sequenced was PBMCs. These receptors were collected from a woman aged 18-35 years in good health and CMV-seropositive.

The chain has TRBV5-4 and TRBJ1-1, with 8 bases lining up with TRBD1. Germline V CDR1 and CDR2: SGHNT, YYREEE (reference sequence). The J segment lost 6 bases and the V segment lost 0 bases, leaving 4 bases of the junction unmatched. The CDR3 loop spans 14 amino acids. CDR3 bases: TGTGCCAGCAGCTTGGAGACAGGGGCTTCTGAAGCTTTCTTT. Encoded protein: CASSLETGASEAFF.

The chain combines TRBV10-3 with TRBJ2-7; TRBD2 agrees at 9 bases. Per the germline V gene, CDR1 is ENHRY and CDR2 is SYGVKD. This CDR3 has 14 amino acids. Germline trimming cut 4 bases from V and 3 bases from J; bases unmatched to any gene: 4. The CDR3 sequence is CAISALAGHYEQYF. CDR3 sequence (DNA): TGTGCCATCAGTGCGCTAGCGGGGCACTACGAGCAGTACTTC.

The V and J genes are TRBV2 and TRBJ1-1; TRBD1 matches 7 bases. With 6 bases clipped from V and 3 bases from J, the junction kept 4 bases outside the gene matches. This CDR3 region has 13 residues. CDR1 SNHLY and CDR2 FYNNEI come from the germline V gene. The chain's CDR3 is CASRSDRDTEAFF. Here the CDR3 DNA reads TGTGCCAGCAGATCCGACAGGGACACTGAAGCTTTCTTT.

Here the CDR3 DNA reads TGTGCCAGCAGTTTGCCCCCCGATCTTCGAGCCGGGGAGCTGTTTTTT. The encoded protein is CASSLPPDLRAGELFF. The V and J genes are TRBV28 and TRBJ2-2; no reliable D call. This CDR3 is built from 16 residues. Trimming took off 3 bases at V and 6 bases at J, with 17 bases between the two ends. Germline assignment: CDR1 MDHEN and CDR2 SYDVKM. The variable domain in full, with the rest retrieved from reference TRBV28 and TRBJ2-2, is DVKVTQSSRYLVKRTGEKVFLECVQDMDHENMFWYRQDPGLGLRLIYFSYDVKMKEKGDIPEGYSVSREKKERFSLILESASTNQTSMYLCASSLPPDLRAGELFFGEGSRLTVL.

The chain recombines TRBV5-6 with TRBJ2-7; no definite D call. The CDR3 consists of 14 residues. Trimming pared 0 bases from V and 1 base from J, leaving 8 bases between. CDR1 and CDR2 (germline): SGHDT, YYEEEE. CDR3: CASSLGRPSYEQYF. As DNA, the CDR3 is TGTGCCAGCAGCTTGGGCAGGCCTTCCTACGAGCAGTACTTC.

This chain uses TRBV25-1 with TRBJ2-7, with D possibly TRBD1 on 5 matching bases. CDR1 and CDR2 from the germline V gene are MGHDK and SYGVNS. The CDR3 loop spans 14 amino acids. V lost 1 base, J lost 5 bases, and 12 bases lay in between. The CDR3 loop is CASSEFGQGNEQYF. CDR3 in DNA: TGTGCCAGCAGTGAATTCGGGCAGGGAAACGAGCAGTACTTC.

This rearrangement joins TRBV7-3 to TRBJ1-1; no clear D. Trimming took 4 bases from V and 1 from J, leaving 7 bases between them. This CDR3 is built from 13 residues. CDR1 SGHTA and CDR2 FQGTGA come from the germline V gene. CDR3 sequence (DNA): TGTGCCAGCAGCTATGACAAGAACACTGAAGCTTTCTTT. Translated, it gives CASSYDKNTEAFF. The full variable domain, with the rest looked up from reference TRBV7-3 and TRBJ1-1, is GAGVSQTPSNKVTEKGKYVELRCDPISGHTALYWYRQSLGQGPEFLIYFQGTGAADDSGLPNDRFFAVRPEGSVSTLKIQRTERGDSAVYLCASSYDKNTEAFFGQGTRLTVV.

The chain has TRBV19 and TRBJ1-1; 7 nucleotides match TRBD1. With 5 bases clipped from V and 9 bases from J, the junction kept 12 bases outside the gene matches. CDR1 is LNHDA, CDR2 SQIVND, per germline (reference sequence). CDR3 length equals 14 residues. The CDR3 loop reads CASSSQGGSGKAFF. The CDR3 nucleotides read TGTGCCAGTAGTTCTCAGGGGGGCAGTGGTAAAGCTTTCTTT.

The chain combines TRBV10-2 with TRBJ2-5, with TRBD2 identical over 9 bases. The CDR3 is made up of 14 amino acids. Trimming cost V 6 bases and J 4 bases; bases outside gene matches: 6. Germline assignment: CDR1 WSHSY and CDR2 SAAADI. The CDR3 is CASSSGTSPETQYF. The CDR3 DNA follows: TGCGCCAGCAGCTCCGGGACTAGCCCAGAGACCCAGTACTTC.

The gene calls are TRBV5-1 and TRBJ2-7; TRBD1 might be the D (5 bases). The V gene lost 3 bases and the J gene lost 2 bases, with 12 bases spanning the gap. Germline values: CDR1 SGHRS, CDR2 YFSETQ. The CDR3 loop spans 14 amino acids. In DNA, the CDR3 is TGCGCCAGCAGCTCGGACATTTCAGCCTACGAGCAGTACTTC. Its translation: CASSSDISAYEQYF.

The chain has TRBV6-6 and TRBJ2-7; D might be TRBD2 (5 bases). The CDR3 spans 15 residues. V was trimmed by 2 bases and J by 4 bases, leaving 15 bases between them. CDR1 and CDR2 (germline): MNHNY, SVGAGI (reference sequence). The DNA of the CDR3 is TGTGCCAGCAGTTACCCCAGCGAGACGGGGTACGAGCAGTACTTC. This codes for CASSYPSETGYEQYF.

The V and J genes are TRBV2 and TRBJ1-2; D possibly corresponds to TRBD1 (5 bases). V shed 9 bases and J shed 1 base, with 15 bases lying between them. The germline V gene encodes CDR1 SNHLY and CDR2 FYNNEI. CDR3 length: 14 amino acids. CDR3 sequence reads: CASGGAEDNYGYTF. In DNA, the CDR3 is TGTGCCAGTGGAGGGGCAGAGGATAACTATGGCTACACCTTC.

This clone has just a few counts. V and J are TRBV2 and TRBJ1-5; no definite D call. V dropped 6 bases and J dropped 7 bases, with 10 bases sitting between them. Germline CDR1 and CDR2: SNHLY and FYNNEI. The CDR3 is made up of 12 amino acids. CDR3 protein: CASRLFGQPQHF. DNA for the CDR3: TGTGCCAGCAGATTATTCGGGCAGCCCCAGCATTTT.

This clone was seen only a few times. CDR3 sequence (DNA): TGTGCCAGCAGCCAAGACCCTCGTGAGCAGTACTTC. It codes for CASSQDPREQYF. The V call is TRBV14, the J call TRBJ2-7, with unresolved D. The CDR3 loop spans 12 amino acids. The germline V gene encodes CDR1 SGHDN and CDR2 FVKESK. V was pared by 0 bases and J by 7 bases, with 7 bases between.

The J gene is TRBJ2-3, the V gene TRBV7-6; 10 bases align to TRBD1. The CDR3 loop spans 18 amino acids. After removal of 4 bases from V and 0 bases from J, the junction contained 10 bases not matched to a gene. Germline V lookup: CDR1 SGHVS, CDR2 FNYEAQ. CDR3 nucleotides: TGTGCCAGCAGCTCCCCAGGGACAGGGGTCCGGAGCACAGATACGCAGTATTTT. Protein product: CASSSPGTGVRSTDTQYF.

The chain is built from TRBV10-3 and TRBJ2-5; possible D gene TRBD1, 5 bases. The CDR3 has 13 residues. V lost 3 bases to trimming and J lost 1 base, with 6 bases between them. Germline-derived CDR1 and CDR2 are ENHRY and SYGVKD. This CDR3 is CAISDRVQETQYF. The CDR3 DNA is TGTGCCATCAGTGACAGGGTCCAAGAGACCCAGTACTTC.

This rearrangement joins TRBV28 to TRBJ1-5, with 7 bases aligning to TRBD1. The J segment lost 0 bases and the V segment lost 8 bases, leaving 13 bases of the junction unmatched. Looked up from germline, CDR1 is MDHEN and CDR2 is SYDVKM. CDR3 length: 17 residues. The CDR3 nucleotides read TGTGCCAGCCTCTCTAGGACAGGCTTCTATAGCAATCAGCCCCAGCATTTT. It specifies CASLSRTGFYSNQPQHF.

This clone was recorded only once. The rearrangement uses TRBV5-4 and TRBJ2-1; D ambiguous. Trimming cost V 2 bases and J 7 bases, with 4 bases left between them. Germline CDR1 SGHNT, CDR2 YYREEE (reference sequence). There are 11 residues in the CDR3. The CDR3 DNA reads TGTGCCAGCAGCTTCGTGAATGAGCAGTTCTTC. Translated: CASSFVNEQFF.

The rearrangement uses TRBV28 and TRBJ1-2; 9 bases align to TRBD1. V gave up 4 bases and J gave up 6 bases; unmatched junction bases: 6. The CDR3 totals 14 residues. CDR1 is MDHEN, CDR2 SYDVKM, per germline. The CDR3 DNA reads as TGTGCCAGCAGTTCTACCCGGACAGGGGATGGCTACACCTTC. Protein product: CASSSTRTGDGYTF.

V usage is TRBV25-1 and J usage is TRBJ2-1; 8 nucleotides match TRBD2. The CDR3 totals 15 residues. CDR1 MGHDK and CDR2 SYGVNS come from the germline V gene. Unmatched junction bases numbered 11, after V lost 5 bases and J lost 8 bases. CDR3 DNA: TGTGCCAGCAGTCCTCCCCGGACTAGCAGCGATGAGCAGTTCTTC. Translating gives CASSPPRTSSDEQFF.

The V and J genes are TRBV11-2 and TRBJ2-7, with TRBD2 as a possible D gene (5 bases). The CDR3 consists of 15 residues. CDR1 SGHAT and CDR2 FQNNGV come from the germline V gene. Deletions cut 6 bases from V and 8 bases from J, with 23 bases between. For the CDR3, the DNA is TGTGCCAGCAGGGCCATCACGACTAACCCCTATCAGCAGTACTTC. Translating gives CASRAITTNPYQQYF.

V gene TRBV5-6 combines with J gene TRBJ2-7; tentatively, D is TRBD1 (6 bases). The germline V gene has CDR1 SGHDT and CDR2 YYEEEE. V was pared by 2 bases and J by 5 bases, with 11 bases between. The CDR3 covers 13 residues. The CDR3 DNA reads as TGTGCCAGCAGCTTCGAAGAGGGGGACGAGCAGTACTTC. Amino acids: CASSFEEGDEQYF.

The CDR3 nucleotides read TGTGCCAGTAGTCTCGACAGGGCTCGGCCAGATACGCAGTATTTT. As protein: CASSLDRARPDTQYF. This chain joins TRBV19 and TRBJ2-3; 7 nucleotides line up with TRBD1. Germline V gene lookup returns CDR1 LNHDA and CDR2 SQIVND (reference sequence). CDR3 length equals 15 residues. Germline trimming cut 5 bases from V and 4 bases from J; bases unmatched to any gene: 9.

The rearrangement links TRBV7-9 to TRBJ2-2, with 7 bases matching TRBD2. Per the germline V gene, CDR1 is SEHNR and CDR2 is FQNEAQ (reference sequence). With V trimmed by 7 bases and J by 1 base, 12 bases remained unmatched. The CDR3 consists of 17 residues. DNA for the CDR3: TGTGCCAGCACCGGCCGTAGTGCGGGAGTGAACACCGGGGAGCTGTTTTTT. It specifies CASTGRSAGVNTGELFF.

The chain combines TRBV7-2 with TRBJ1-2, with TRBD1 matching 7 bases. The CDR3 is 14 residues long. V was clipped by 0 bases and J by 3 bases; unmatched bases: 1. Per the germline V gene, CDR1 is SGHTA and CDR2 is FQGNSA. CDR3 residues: CASSLAGQDYGYTF. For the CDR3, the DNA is TGTGCCAGCAGCTTAGCCGGACAGGACTATGGCTACACCTTC.

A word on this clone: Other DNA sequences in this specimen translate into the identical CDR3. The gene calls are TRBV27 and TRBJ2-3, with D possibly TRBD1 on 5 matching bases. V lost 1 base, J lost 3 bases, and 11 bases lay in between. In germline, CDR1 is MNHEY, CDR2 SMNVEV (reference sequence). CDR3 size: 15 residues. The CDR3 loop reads CASSLWGRYTDTQYF. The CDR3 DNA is TGTGCCAGCAGTTTATGGGGCCGATATACAGATACGCAGTATTTT.

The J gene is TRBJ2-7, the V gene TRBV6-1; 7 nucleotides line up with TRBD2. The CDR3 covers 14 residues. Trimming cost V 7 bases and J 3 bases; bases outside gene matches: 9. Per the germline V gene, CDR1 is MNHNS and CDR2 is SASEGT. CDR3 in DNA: TGTGCCAGCATTCCCGACTTAGCGGGCTACGAGCAGTACTTC. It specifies CASIPDLAGYEQYF.

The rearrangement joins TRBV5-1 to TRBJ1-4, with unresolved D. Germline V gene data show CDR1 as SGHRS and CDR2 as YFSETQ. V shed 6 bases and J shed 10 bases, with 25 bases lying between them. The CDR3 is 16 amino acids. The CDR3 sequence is CASIPPVGDLGRKLFF. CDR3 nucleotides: TGCGCCAGCATCCCCCCCGTAGGAGACCTCGGGAGAAAACTGTTTTTT.